One and the same sample provided the 27 T cell receptor beta chains below, sequenced in a study of T-cell reconstitution after alpha-beta-depleted transplantation in children. A TCRbeta library incorporating unique molecular identifiers was prepared. One entry per CDR3 protein results from TCRdb running MiXCR on the PCR reads. The sample lists hundreds of thousands of distinct CDR3 sequences; roughly a tenth were seen once. Specimen: PBMCs, collected before TCRalphabeta/CD19-depleted stem cell transplant. The receptors were sampled from a boy under two years old with acute myeloid leukemia, due to receive a stem cell transplant.

Remarks on this clonotype: A read error may explain this, as a much larger clone is one base away. The rearrangement joins TRBV7-9 to TRBJ1-4; TRBD1 might be the D (5 bases). Per the germline V gene, CDR1 is SEHNR and CDR2 is FQNEAQ (reference sequence). CDR3 size: 14 residues. The V end lost 5 bases, the J end lost 5 bases, and 12 bases lay between the germline ends. CDR3 bases: TGTGCCAGCAGCCATACACGGGGCAATGAAAAACTGTTTTTT. Translated, it gives CASSHTRGNEKLFF.

This clonotype was found many times. V and J are TRBV9 and TRBJ2-3; D uncertain. Trimming shortened V by 2 bases and J by 5 bases, and 6 bases separated the two germline ends. From germline, CDR1 is SGDLS and CDR2 YYNGEE. The CDR3 contains 12 residues. As DNA, the CDR3 is TGTGCCAGCAGCGTCGAGCTAGATACGCAGTATTTT. Translated, it gives CASSVELDTQYF.

In this sample, this clonotype turned up many times. CDR3 residues: CASSQDPSRSTEAFF. CDR3 bases: TGCGCCAGCAGCCAAGATCCATCGAGAAGCACTGAAGCTTTCTTT. The chain has TRBV4-3 and TRBJ1-1; D remains ambiguous. The germline V and J ends were trimmed by 0 bases and 4 bases, with 12 bases remaining between them. The CDR3 is 15 residues long. Germline CDR1 reads LGHNA; CDR2 reads YSLEER.

This clonotype came up a few times. Here the CDR3 reads CASTLWGTTNTGELFF. CDR3 DNA: TGTGCCAGCACCCTTTGGGGGACAACCAACACCGGGGAGCTGTTTTTT. V and J are TRBV28 and TRBJ2-2; tentative D call: TRBD1 (6 bases). Trimming cost V 7 bases and J 2 bases, with 17 bases left between them. Germline V gene sequence: CDR1 MDHEN, CDR2 SYDVKM. This CDR3 region has 16 residues.

The V and J genes are TRBV7-2 and TRBJ2-5; possibly TRBD2 for D (7 bases). Germline CDR1 is SGHTA and CDR2 is FQGNSA. This CDR3 region has 17 residues. V was cut by 4 bases and J by 2 bases, with 20 bases left in between. The CDR3 DNA is TGTGCCAGCAGCTGGCGGGGGCCGCCATTTGATCAAGAGACCCAGTACTTC. This codes for CASSWRGPPFDQETQYF.

In its sample, this clonotype was seen many times. This chain connects TRBV7-2 to TRBJ1-4; D gene unclear. The CDR3 consists of 14 residues. From germline, CDR1 is SGHTA and CDR2 FQGNSA. Trimming pared 2 bases from V and 0 bases from J, leaving 4 bases between. The CDR3 loop reads CASSLQATNEKLFF. For the CDR3, the DNA is TGTGCCAGCAGCTTACAGGCAACTAATGAAAAACTGTTTTTT.

This clonotype was detected only a few times. The chain couples TRBV7-2 to TRBJ2-7, with D unresolved. Deletions cut 4 bases from V and 3 bases from J, with 16 bases between. CDR3 length: 15 residues. The germline V gene has CDR1 SGHTA and CDR2 FQGNSA. For the CDR3, the DNA is TGTGCCAGCAGCTCGGCCCCGGCCCACTACTACGAGCAGTACTTC. Translation: CASSSAPAHYYEQYF.

This clonotype was detected ten times or more. The chain employs TRBV20-1 and TRBJ2-7; D possibly corresponds to TRBD2 (6 bases). The V gene's germline CDR1 is DFQATT and CDR2 SNEGSKA (reference sequence). The CDR3 spans 14 residues. The ends were cut back, 5 bases at V and 2 bases at J, with 16 bases in the middle. Here the CDR3 reads CSAAPGLQTYEQYF. The CDR3 coding sequence is TGCAGTGCTGCACCGGGACTCCAGACCTACGAGCAGTACTTC.

There are many counts of this clonotype. This sequence joins TRBV10-2 and TRBJ1-6; the D is unclear. V was trimmed by 2 bases and J by 6 bases, leaving 14 bases between them. Germline CDR1 WSHSY, CDR2 SAAADI. This CDR3 region has 16 residues. CDR3 residues: CASSEPPEWGNSPLHF. The CDR3 DNA reads TGCGCCAGCAGTGAGCCCCCCGAATGGGGTAATTCACCCCTCCACTTT.

This clonotype was found many times. The chain uses TRBV18 and TRBJ2-1; D ambiguous. Trimming shortened V by 6 bases and J by 3 bases, and 12 bases separated the two germline ends. CDR1 KGHSH and CDR2 LQKENI come from the germline V gene. The CDR3 loop spans 14 amino acids. The CDR3 sequence: CASSTRTDYNEQFF. DNA for the CDR3: TGTGCCAGCTCGACCAGGACGGACTACAATGAGCAGTTCTTC.

In its sample, this clonotype was seen many times. The V call is TRBV7-9, the J call TRBJ2-3; TRBD2 matches at 13 bases. This CDR3 contains 16 residues. The J segment lost 8 bases and the V segment lost 5 bases, leaving 10 bases of the junction unmatched. Germline loops: CDR1 SEHNR, CDR2 FQNEAQ (reference sequence). CDR3 residues: CASSPRLAGGAGTQYF. The CDR3 DNA follows: TGTGCCAGCAGCCCCCGACTAGCGGGGGGAGCGGGTACGCAGTATTTT.

This clonotype has a count of ten or more. This chain joins TRBV5-8 and TRBJ2-1; 7 bases are a match to TRBD1. Trimming removed 3 bases from V and 4 bases from J; junction bases left unmatched: 7. The CDR3 length is 15 residues. Germline V gene lookup returns CDR1 SGHTS and CDR2 YDEGEE. CDR3 sequence: CASSSDRERYNEQFF. The CDR3, as DNA: TGTGCCAGCAGCTCTGACAGGGAGAGGTACAATGAGCAGTTCTTC.

In this sample, this clonotype turned up many times. The junction does not match germline at one end; this may be a read error. The J gene is TRBJ1-1, the V gene TRBV5-1; D unclear. There are 13 residues in the CDR3. Germline values: CDR1 SGHRS, CDR2 YFSETQ. The CDR3, as DNA: TGTGCCAGCAGCTTACGGGGGAACACTGAAGCTTTCTTT. Protein sequence: CASSLRGNTEAFF.

This clonotype has a count of ten or more. This sequence joins TRBV7-8 and TRBJ2-4, with TRBD1 identical over 10 bases. Germline V gives CDR1 SGHVS, CDR2 FQNEAQ. There are 15 residues in the CDR3. Germline trimming cut 1 base from V and 7 bases from J; bases unmatched to any gene: 4. CDR3: CASSLDRGQGNIQYF. In DNA form, the CDR3 reads TGTGCCAGCAGCTTAGATCGGGGACAGGGGAACATTCAGTACTTC. The full variable domain, with the rest looked up from reference TRBV7-8 and TRBJ2-4, is GAGVSQSPRYKVAKRGQDVALRCDPISGHVSLFWYQQALGQGPEFLTYFQNEAQLDKSGLPSDRFFAERPEGSVSTLKIQRTQQEDSAVYLCASSLDRGQGNIQYFGAGTRLSVL.

The chain is built from TRBV12-3 or TRBV12-4 and TRBJ2-2; TRBD2 might be the D (6 bases). V was clipped by 3 bases and J by 3 bases, with 11 bases between them. The CDR3 covers 15 residues. The CDR3 bases are TGTGCCAGCAGTTTTAGGCGGGGAGACACCGGGGAGCTGTTTTTT. It translates to CASSFRRGDTGELFF.

This clonotype was recorded at least ten times. The chain combines TRBV20-1 with TRBJ2-7; no firm D call. V was shortened by 0 bases and J by 5 bases, with 14 bases between the two germline ends. Germline lookup yields CDR1 DFQATT and CDR2 SNEGSKA (reference sequence). This CDR3 has 14 residues. Here the CDR3 DNA reads TGCAGTGCTAGAGAGAAACTACCCCGACACGAGCAGTACTTC. Encoded protein: CSAREKLPRHEQYF.

In its sample, this clonotype was seen many times. This rearrangement joins TRBV29-1 to TRBJ2-1, with 7 bases lining up with TRBD2. V gave up 4 bases and J gave up 7 bases; unmatched junction bases: 1. From germline, CDR1 is SQVTM and CDR2 ANQGSEA. The CDR3 has 11 amino acids. The DNA for the CDR3 is TGCAGCGTTGGGGGGGGTAATGAGCAGTTCTTC. The encoded protein is CSVGGGNEQFF.

There are many counts of this clonotype. This chain joins TRBV9 and TRBJ2-5; a weak D match, TRBD2 (6 bases). This CDR3 contains 15 residues. V lost 0 bases, J lost 5 bases, and 14 bases lay in between. Germline V gives CDR1 SGDLS, CDR2 YYNGEE. The CDR3 DNA is TGTGCCAGCAGCGTAGTACCGGGAGTCAAGGAGACCCAGTACTTC. Its protein is CASSVVPGVKETQYF.

This clonotype has ten or more counts. The chain employs TRBV5-1 and TRBJ2-2; D is possibly TRBD1 or TRBD2 (6 bases each). The CDR3 loop spans 15 amino acids. Per germline, CDR1 SGHRS and CDR2 YFSETQ. V was trimmed by 4 bases and J by 4 bases, leaving 14 bases between them. As DNA, the CDR3 is TGCGCCAGCAGCAGGGACGGGGGCCGCACCGGGGAGCTGTTTTTT. Translated, it gives CASSRDGGRTGELFF.

This clonotype was detected many times. The V gene is TRBV11-2, the J gene TRBJ1-4, with a tentative D call TRBD1 (6 bases). Deletions cut 7 bases from V and 4 bases from J, with 13 bases between. The CDR3 runs to 14 residues. Looked up from germline, CDR1 is SGHAT and CDR2 is FQNNGV. As DNA, the CDR3 is TGTGCCAGCACGTCAGGGGCCTTTAATGAAAAACTGTTTTTT. Its translation is CASTSGAFNEKLFF.

In its sample, this clonotype was seen many times. Possible read error: a much larger clone is one base away. This chain links TRBV5-1 with TRBJ2-2; D unclear. Germline lookup yields CDR1 SGHRS and CDR2 YFSETQ. The CDR3 is 14 residues long. Deletions cut 0 bases from V and 0 bases from J, with 3 bases between. CDR3 nucleotide sequence: TGCGCCAGCAGCTTGGTCACGAACACCGGGGAGCTGTTTTTT. Its protein is CASSLVTNTGELFF.

This clonotype appeared a single time. The J gene is TRBJ2-3, the V gene TRBV7-9, with TRBD1 matching over 7 bases. The germline V gene encodes CDR1 SEHNR and CDR2 FQNEAQ (reference sequence). Trimming took 8 bases from V and 2 from J; bases not matched to a gene: 13. The CDR3 extends over 16 amino acids. The CDR3 protein is CASREGAQGNTDTQYF. DNA of the CDR3: TGTGCCAGCCGAGAGGGGGCACAGGGAAACACAGATACGCAGTATTTT.

This clonotype was counted a few times. The V call is TRBV7-2, the J call TRBJ1-4, with D unresolved. The germline gives CDR1 SGHTA, CDR2 FQGNSA. CDR3 length: 14 amino acids. V was cut by 4 bases and J by 4 bases, with 10 bases left in between. The CDR3 reads CASSYRAFNEKLFF. In nucleotides, the CDR3 is TGTGCCAGCAGCTACCGGGCCTTTAATGAAAAACTGTTTTTT.

Regarding this clonotype: A much larger clonotype is one base distant, so this may be a read error. The chain combines TRBV7-9 with TRBJ1-2; D not resolved. Looked up from germline, CDR1 is SEHNR and CDR2 is FQNEAQ (reference sequence). This CDR3 has 14 residues. The V gene lost 2 bases and the J gene lost 5 bases, with 12 bases spanning the gap. This CDR3 is CASSLRARKYGYTF. CDR3 nucleotides: TGTGCCAGCAGCTTACGAGCGAGAAAGTATGGCTACACCTTC.

This clonotype was counted many times. At one boundary the junction diverges from the germline segment, which might be a read error. This chain uses TRBV3-1 with TRBJ2-7, with 10 bases matching TRBD2. Germline V CDR1 and CDR2: LGHDT, YNNKEL (reference sequence). This CDR3 has 15 amino acids. The CDR3 is CASSLASGGPYGQYF. For the CDR3, the DNA is TGTGCCAGCAGCCTCGCTAGCGGGGGACCCTACGGGCAGTACTTC.

In its sample, this clonotype was seen a few times. The chain is built from TRBV15 and TRBJ2-1; 9 nucleotides agree with TRBD2. Trimming removed 2 bases from V and 3 bases from J; junction bases left unmatched: 8. CDR3 length: 17 residues. Germline assignment: CDR1 LNHNV and CDR2 YYDKDF (reference sequence). The CDR3: CATSRPRGREGYNEQFF. The CDR3 DNA follows: TGTGCCACCAGCAGACCCCGTGGGCGGGAGGGCTACAATGAGCAGTTCTTC.

The chain uses TRBV5-6 and TRBJ1-2, with unresolved D. Trimming shortened V by 4 bases and J by 0 bases, and 13 bases separated the two germline ends. CDR1 and CDR2 from the germline V gene are SGHDT and YYEEEE. The CDR3 loop spans 15 amino acids. CDR3 DNA: TGTGCCAGCAGCCTAACAGACTGGGCTAACTATGGCTACACCTTC. Translation gives CASSLTDWANYGYTF.